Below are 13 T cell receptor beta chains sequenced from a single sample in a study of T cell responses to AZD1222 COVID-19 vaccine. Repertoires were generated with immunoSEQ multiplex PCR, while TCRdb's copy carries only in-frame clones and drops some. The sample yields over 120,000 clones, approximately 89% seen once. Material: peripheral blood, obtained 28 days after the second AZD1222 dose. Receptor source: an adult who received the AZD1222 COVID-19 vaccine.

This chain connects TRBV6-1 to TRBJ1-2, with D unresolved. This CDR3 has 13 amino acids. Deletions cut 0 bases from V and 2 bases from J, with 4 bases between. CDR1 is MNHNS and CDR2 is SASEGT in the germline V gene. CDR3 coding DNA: TGTGCCAGCAGTGAAGCGGGGAACTATGGCTACACCTTC. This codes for CASSEAGNYGYTF.

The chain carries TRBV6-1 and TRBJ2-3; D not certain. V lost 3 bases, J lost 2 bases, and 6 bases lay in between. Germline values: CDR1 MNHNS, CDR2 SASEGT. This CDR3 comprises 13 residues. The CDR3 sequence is CASSDRNTDTQYF. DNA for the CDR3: TGTGCCAGCAGTGACAGAAACACAGATACGCAGTATTTT.

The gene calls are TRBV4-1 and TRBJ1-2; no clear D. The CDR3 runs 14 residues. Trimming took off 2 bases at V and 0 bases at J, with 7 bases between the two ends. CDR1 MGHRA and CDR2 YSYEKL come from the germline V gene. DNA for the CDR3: TGCGCCAGCAGCCAACGTGTGACTAACTATGGCTACACCTTC. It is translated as CASSQRVTNYGYTF.

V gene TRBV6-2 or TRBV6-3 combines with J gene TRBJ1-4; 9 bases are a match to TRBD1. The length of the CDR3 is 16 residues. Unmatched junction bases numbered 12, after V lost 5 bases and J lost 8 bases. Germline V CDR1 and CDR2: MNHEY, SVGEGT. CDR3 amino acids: CASSVPTGTGREKLFF. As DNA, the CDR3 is TGTGCCAGCAGTGTACCCACCGGGACAGGGAGGGAAAAACTGTTTTTT.

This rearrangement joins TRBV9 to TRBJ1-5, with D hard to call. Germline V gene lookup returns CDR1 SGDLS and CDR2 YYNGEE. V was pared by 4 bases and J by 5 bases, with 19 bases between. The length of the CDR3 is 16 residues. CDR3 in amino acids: CASSPLEGWFDQPQHF. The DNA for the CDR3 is TGTGCCAGCAGCCCCCTTGAGGGATGGTTCGATCAGCCCCAGCATTTT.

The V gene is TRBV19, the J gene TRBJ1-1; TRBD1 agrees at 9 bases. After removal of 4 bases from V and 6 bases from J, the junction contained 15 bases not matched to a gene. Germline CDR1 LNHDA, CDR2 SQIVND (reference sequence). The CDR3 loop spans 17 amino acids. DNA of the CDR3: TGTGCCAGTAGTAAAACCGGACAGGGGTACCTCTCCGCTGAAGCTTTCTTT. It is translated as CASSKTGQGYLSAEAFF.

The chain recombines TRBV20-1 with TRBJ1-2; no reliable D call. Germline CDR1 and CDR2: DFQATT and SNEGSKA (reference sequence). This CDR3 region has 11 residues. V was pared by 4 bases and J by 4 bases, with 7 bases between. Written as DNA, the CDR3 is TGCAGTGCTACCATGGGCTATGGCTACACCTTC. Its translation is CSATMGYGYTF.

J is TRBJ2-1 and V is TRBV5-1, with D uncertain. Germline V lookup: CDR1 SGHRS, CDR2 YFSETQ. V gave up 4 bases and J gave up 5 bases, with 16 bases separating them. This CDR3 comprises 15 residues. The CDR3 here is CASSVGSPRNNEQFF. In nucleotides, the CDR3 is TGCGCCAGCAGCGTGGGGTCCCCCAGGAACAATGAGCAGTTCTTC.

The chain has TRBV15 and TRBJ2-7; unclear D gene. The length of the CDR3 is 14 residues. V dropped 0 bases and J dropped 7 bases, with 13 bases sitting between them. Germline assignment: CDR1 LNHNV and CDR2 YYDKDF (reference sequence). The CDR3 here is CATSRDVGRREQYF. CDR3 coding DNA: TGTGCCACCAGCAGAGATGTGGGCCGGAGAGAGCAGTACTTC. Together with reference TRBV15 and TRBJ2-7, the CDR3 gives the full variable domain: DAMVIQNPRYQVTQFGKPVTLSCSQTLNHNVMYWYQQKSSQAPKLLFHYYDKDFNNEADTPDNFQSRRPNTSFCFLDIRSPGLGDTAMYLCATSRDVGRREQYFGPGTRLTVT.

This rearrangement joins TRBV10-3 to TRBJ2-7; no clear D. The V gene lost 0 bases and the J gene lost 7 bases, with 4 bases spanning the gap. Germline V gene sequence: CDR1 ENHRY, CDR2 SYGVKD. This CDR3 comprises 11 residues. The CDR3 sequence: CAISESREQYF. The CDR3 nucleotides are TGTGCCATCAGTGAGTCGAGGGAGCAGTACTTC.

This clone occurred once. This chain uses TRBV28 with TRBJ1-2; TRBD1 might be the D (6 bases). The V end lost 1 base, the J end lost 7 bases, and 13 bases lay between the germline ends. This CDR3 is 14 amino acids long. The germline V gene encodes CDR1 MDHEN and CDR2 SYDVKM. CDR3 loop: CASSLYRVGVGYTF. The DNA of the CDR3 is TGTGCCAGCAGTTTATACAGGGTCGGGGTTGGCTACACCTTC.

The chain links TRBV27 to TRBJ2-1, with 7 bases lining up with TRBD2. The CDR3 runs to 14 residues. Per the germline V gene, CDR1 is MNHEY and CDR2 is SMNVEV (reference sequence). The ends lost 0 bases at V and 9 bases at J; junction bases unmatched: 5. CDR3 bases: TGTGCCAGCAGTTTATCGGGGGAGGGGAGTGAGCAGTTCTTC. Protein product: CASSLSGEGSEQFF.

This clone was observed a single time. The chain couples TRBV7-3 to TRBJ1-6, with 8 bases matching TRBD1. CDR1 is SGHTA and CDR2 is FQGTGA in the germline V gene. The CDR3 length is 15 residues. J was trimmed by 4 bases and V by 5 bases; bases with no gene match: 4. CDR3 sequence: CASSHGQGYNSPLHF. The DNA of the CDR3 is TGTGCCAGCAGCCACGGACAGGGTTATAATTCACCCCTCCACTTT.